What follows describes a single T cell receptor (beta chain). This table comes from immunoSEQ multiplex PCR, and its TCRdb copy is limited to in-frame clones, with some not included. The data show tens of thousands of clones, with around 92% seen just once and over 1% held by the top ten. This specimen belongs to a study of T cell changes during pregnancy in multiple sclerosis. The CDR3 loop spans 15 amino acids. Per germline, CDR1 SNHLY and CDR2 FYNNEI. Trimming at V came to 1 base and at J to 4 bases, leaving 6 bases not matched to a gene. The receptor was derived from a female donor in good health, enrolled as a control in a pregnancy study. This chain joins TRBV2 and TRBJ1-2; 7 nucleotides match TRBD1. The specimen was peripheral blood, collected after pregnancy. The CDR3 coding sequence is TGTGCCAGCAGTGAAGGGACAGGCCTTGGCTATGGCTACACCTTC. Amino acid sequence: CASSEGTGLGYGYTF.